This T cell receptor beta chain was obtained from a study of OX40 agonist ivuxolimab in advanced cancers. For this clone: Its antigen is undetermined.

Germline V gene sequence: CDR1 SGHTA, CDR2 FQGTGA. The length of the CDR3 is 13 residues. The ends were cut back, 5 bases at V and 3 bases at J, with 9 bases in the middle. Study findings and constraints: Expanded clones were, on average, more numerous among CD8+ T cells than CD4+.

Clones were read by immunoSEQ multiplex PCR, and TCRdb kept only the in-frame ones, dropping some. The sample lists nearly 55,000 clones; around nine tenths were seen once. The chain combines TRBV7-3 with TRBJ2-3; possibly TRBD1 for D (5 bases). This TCR came from an adult with an advanced solid tumor such as melanoma, head and neck, liver or kidney cancer. The sample consisted of CD4+ or CD8+ T cells sorted from blood, taken in a trial of the OX40 agonist ivuxolimab. For the CDR3, the DNA is TGTGCCAGCAGCACCTCAGGGACAGATACGCAGTATTTT. Translated: CASSTSGTDTQYF.